This T cell receptor (beta chain) is from a study of Ad26.COV2.S vaccination and SARS-CoV-2 variants. On the study more broadly: Of the COV1001 trial arms, the Ad26.COV2.S arm included the donor. Study outcomes and limitations: Analyses of TCR breadth and depth may have underestimated total T cell responses.

Specified treatment: about 20 received Ad26.COV2.S at low or high dose, single or two shots; roughly five received placebo; per-sample allocation not given. At day 63 after the first vaccine or placebo injection, samples were drawn. This vaccine is an Ad26 vector that expresses the Wuhan-strain SARS-CoV-2 spike. The CDR3 runs 13 residues. Per germline, CDR1 LGHNT and CDR2 FRNRAP. V was cut by 7 bases and J by 4 bases, with 14 bases left in between. Details on this clone: Antigen unknown.

Only in-frame clones appear in the TCRdb table, and some are missing; sequencing was by immunoSEQ multiplex PCR. The sample lists around 250,000 clones; approximately 88% were seen once. This chain joins TRBV12-5 and TRBJ2-7; maybe TRBD1 (5 bases). Material: peripheral blood, obtained in a trial of Ad26.COV2.S vaccine versus placebo. The TCR was taken from a person aged 18-60 years who received the Ad26.COV2.S COVID-19 vaccine or a placebo. The CDR3: CASAPKGVYEQYV. As DNA, the CDR3 is TGTGCTAGTGCCCCAAAAGGGGTTTACGAGCAGTACGTC.